One and the same sample provided the 14 T cell receptor beta chains below, sequenced in a study of T cell repertoires in cytomegalovirus infection. Their recognized antigens are unknown. TCRdb re-derived calls from the reads in MiXCR, one entry per CDR3 protein. Here the sample spans 65,000 to 85,000 distinct CDR3 sequences, under 30% being singletons. The source material was CD8+ T cells from cultured PBMCs, sampled from culture after CMV antigen stimulation. The receptors were sampled from a human donor in good health (CMV status not recorded). Some clones in this sample may be carry-over from other donors' samples.

The CDR3 bases are TGTGCCAGCAGTTTAGGAGGCGGGGTCGGGGCCAACGTCCTGACTTTC. Amino acids: CASSLGGGVGANVLTF. This chain uses TRBV12-3 or TRBV12-4 with TRBJ2-6; weak D call: TRBD2 (6 bases). V was clipped by 1 base and J by 4 bases, with 11 bases between them. The CDR3 sequence is 16 residues long.

The genes are TRBV6-2 or TRBV6-3 and TRBJ2-7; 8 bases are a match to TRBD2. V lost 2 bases to trimming and J lost 0 bases; unmatched junction nucleotides: 0. This CDR3 comprises 14 residues. Germline V lookup: CDR1 MNHEY, CDR2 SVGEGT. The CDR3 protein is CASSYGTSSYEQYF. CDR3 DNA: TGTGCCAGCAGTTACGGGACTAGCTCCTACGAGCAGTACTTC.

This clonotype appeared a few times. CDR3 amino acids: CASSASQGDFNEKLFF. The CDR3 DNA sequence: TGTGCCAGCAGCGCCTCCCAGGGGGACTTTAATGAAAAACTGTTTTTT. This chain links TRBV7-6 with TRBJ1-4; 7 bases agree with TRBD1. With V trimmed by 5 bases and J by 4 bases, 10 bases remained unmatched. CDR1 is SGHVS, CDR2 FNYEAQ, per germline. CDR3 length: 16 amino acids.

This clonotype showed up many times. This chain links TRBV7-2 with TRBJ2-1, with D possibly matching TRBD2 (6 bases). Per germline, CDR1 SGHTA and CDR2 FQGNSA. V was clipped by 1 base and J by 8 bases, with 15 bases between them. The CDR3 totals 15 residues. The CDR3, as DNA: TGTGCCAGCAGCTTAGGGTCGGGAGCTGGGTATGAGCAGTTCTTC. Protein: CASSLGSGAGYEQFF.

The chain recombines TRBV6-2 or TRBV6-3 with TRBJ2-6, with a possible D match to TRBD2 (5 bases). Germline CDR1 reads MNHEY; CDR2 reads SVGEGT. The CDR3 consists of 16 residues. The V end lost 6 bases, the J end lost 5 bases, and 17 bases lay between the germline ends. The CDR3 region has the DNA TGTGCCAGCAGCGGGCTGCTAGCCCCTCGGGCCAACGTCCTGACTTTC. Encoded protein: CASSGLLAPRANVLTF.

This chain uses TRBV4-1 with TRBJ2-1; 9 nucleotides line up with TRBD2. This CDR3 comprises 17 residues. Germline V gene data show CDR1 as MGHRA and CDR2 as YSYEKL. With 0 bases clipped from V and 6 bases from J, the junction kept 9 bases outside the gene matches. The CDR3 loop is CASSQDPLAGALNEQFF. The CDR3 DNA is TGCGCCAGCAGCCAAGATCCCTTAGCGGGAGCCCTCAATGAGCAGTTCTTC.

The sample holds one count of this clonotype. The V gene is TRBV20-1, the J gene TRBJ2-7, with D perhaps assigned TRBD1 or TRBD2 (5 bases each). V was shortened by 3 bases and J by 2 bases, with 14 bases between the two germline ends. The CDR3 runs 14 residues. Germline CDR1 and CDR2: DFQATT and SNEGSKA (reference sequence). Here the CDR3 DNA reads TGCAGTGCTAGCGGGGCCAATGTGGCCTACGAGCAGTACTTC. Translated: CSASGANVAYEQYF.

The gene calls are TRBV5-6 and TRBJ2-7; 9 bases match TRBD2. Germline values: CDR1 SGHDT, CDR2 YYEEEE. This CDR3 has 16 residues. After removal of 1 base from V and 3 bases from J, the junction contained 8 bases not matched to a gene. CDR3 sequence (DNA): TGTGCCAGCAGCTTGCTGGTCGAACTAGCGGGCTACGAGCAGTACTTC. Its translation is CASSLLVELAGYEQYF.

In this sample, this clonotype turned up a few times. The genes are TRBV6-5 and TRBJ2-1; TRBD1 agrees at 8 bases. The V segment lost 3 bases and the J segment 4 bases; nucleotides outside the gene matches: 5. Germline loops: CDR1 MNHEY, CDR2 SVGAGI. The CDR3 is made up of 15 amino acids. The DNA of the CDR3 is TGTGCCAGCAGTTATCCGCGACAGGGGTACAATGAGCAGTTCTTC. Its protein is CASSYPRQGYNEQFF.

This clonotype has ten or more counts. The genes are TRBV6-1 and TRBJ1-2; D remains unclear. Trimming stripped 6 bases from V and 0 bases from J, with 11 bases between. Germline lookup yields CDR1 MNHNS and CDR2 SASEGT. The CDR3 contains 14 residues. In DNA form, the CDR3 reads TGTGCCAGCAGCGGAGATTTAGCTAACTATGGCTACACCTTC. The encoded protein is CASSGDLANYGYTF.

This rearrangement joins TRBV30 to TRBJ2-6; D is ambiguous. Trimming left V 0 bases short and J 4 bases short, with 4 bases between. Germline loops: CDR1 GTSNPN, CDR2 SVGIG (reference sequence). The CDR3 runs to 13 residues. The CDR3: CAWSVHGANVLTF. The CDR3 coding sequence is TGTGCCTGGAGTGTACACGGGGCCAACGTCCTGACTTTC.

This clonotype was found a few times. The V and J genes are TRBV30 and TRBJ1-1, with 9 bases lining up with TRBD1. J gave up 5 bases and V 3 bases, and 13 bases lay outside the gene matches. This CDR3 is built from 16 residues. Germline V gene data show CDR1 as GTSNPN and CDR2 as SVGIG (reference sequence). The CDR3 sequence: CAWSGRTHRGRTEAFF. The CDR3 DNA follows: TGTGCCTGGAGCGGCCGGACCCACAGGGGGCGGACTGAAGCTTTCTTT.

This clonotype was detected ten times or more. The V call is TRBV7-2, the J call TRBJ2-1; 15 nucleotides line up with TRBD2. The germline V gene has CDR1 SGHTA and CDR2 FQGNSA. The CDR3 has 14 amino acids. J was trimmed by 10 bases and V by 5 bases; bases with no gene match: 3. CDR3 in amino acids: CASSRTSGGGEQFF. CDR3 DNA sequence: TGTGCCAGCAGCCGGACTAGCGGGGGGGGCGAGCAGTTCTTC.

This clonotype has ten or more counts. This chain links TRBV4-3 with TRBJ2-2; 8 bases are a match to TRBD1. The CDR3 is made up of 18 amino acids. The germline V gene has CDR1 LGHNA and CDR2 YSLEER. V lost 0 bases and J lost 0; bases outside the gene matches: 6. The CDR3 sequence: CASSQDDTGGPNTGELFF. Written as DNA, the CDR3 is TGCGCCAGCAGCCAAGATGATACAGGGGGACCGAACACCGGGGAGCTGTTTTTT.